Below, 9 T cell receptor beta chains from the same sample are listed, as sequenced in a study of blood T cell repertoires in COVID-19. Sequencing was performed with immunoSEQ multiplex PCR; in TCRdb, only in-frame clones are kept and a portion is missing. The sample lists 79,000 or so clones; around 84% were seen once. Sequencing was performed on peripheral blood. The source is a man aged 55 to 70 with COVID-19, enrolled during active disease.

The chain joins TRBV3-1 (or the pseudogene TRBV3-2) to TRBJ1-1, with 9 positions matching TRBD1. CDR3 size: 14 residues. V shed 2 bases, J shed 3 bases, and the junction held 1 base outside the gene matches. CDR1 is LGHDT and CDR2 is YNNKEL in the germline V gene (reference sequence). The CDR3 is CASSQRDRDTEAFF. CDR3 coding DNA: TGTGCCAGCAGCCAACGGGACAGGGACACTGAAGCTTTCTTT.

V is TRBV9 and J is TRBJ2-1; weak D call: TRBD2 (6 bases). CDR3 length equals 15 residues. The ends were cut back, 4 bases at V and 3 bases at J, with 14 bases in the middle. In germline, CDR1 is SGDLS, CDR2 YYNGEE. The CDR3: CASSPLVGSYNEQFF. The CDR3 coding sequence is TGTGCCAGCAGCCCCTTAGTCGGGAGCTACAATGAGCAGTTCTTC.

J is TRBJ1-4 and V is TRBV6-5; tentative D call: TRBD1 (5 bases). The CDR3 is 11 amino acids. V dropped 6 bases and J dropped 16 bases, with 15 bases sitting between them. CDR1 and CDR2 from the germline V gene are MNHEY and SVGAGI. The chain's CDR3 is CASSDRDFRFF. The CDR3 bases are TGTGCCAGCAGCGACCGGGACTTCAGGTTTTTT.

Turning to this clone: Other DNA sequences in the sample encode the same CDR3. This chain links TRBV28 with TRBJ1-5; D is undetermined. Deletions cut 2 bases from V and 6 bases from J, with 11 bases between. Germline V gene lookup returns CDR1 MDHEN and CDR2 SYDVKM. This CDR3 comprises 14 residues. The CDR3 reads CASSLPGDGQPQHF. The CDR3 nucleotides read TGTGCCAGCAGTTTACCCGGGGATGGTCAGCCCCAGCATTTT. The full variable domain, completed using reference TRBV28 and TRBJ1-5, is DVKVTQSSRYLVKRTGEKVFLECVQDMDHENMFWYRQDPGLGLRLIYFSYDVKMKEKGDIPEGYSVSREKKERFSLILESASTNQTSMYLCASSLPGDGQPQHFGDGTRLSIL.

The chain recombines TRBV7-6 with TRBJ2-7, with 12 bases lining up with TRBD1. Losses at the gene ends were 5 bases for V and 6 bases for J; bases not matched to a gene: 8. This CDR3 region has 15 residues. Germline CDR1 SGHVS, CDR2 FNYEAQ. The CDR3 loop is CASSPRGQGAIEQYF. CDR3 sequence (DNA): TGTGCCAGCAGCCCTCGGGGACAGGGGGCTATCGAGCAGTACTTC.

This clone was counted a single time. The chain links TRBV29-1 to TRBJ2-3; D remains ambiguous. V lost 7 bases and J 2 bases, leaving 13 bases between the germline ends. This CDR3 contains 13 residues. The germline V gene has CDR1 SQVTM and CDR2 ANQGSEA. CDR3 in amino acids: CSAVKQVTDTQYF. The DNA for the CDR3 is TGCAGCGCAGTGAAGCAGGTCACAGATACGCAGTATTTT.

V and J are TRBV5-1 and TRBJ2-2; TRBD2 agrees at 9 bases. Germline V gene lookup returns CDR1 SGHRS and CDR2 YFSETQ. The CDR3 covers 17 residues. The CDR3 region is CPTSPRKRGGAPGELFF. Written as DNA, the CDR3 is TGCCCCACCAGCCCCAGGAAACGCGGGGGGGCCCCCGGGGAGCTGTTTTTT.

The V and J genes are TRBV19 and TRBJ1-2, with 7 bases aligning to TRBD1. V shed 5 bases, J shed 4 bases, and the junction held 10 bases outside the gene matches. CDR3 size: 15 residues. CDR1 and CDR2 (germline): LNHDA, SQIVND (reference sequence). The CDR3 protein is CASSADRVVGYGYTF. The CDR3 DNA follows: TGTGCCAGTAGTGCCGACAGGGTGGTCGGCTATGGCTACACCTTC.

CDR3 nucleotide sequence: TGTTCCATCATCTCCCCCCTGGGAGGAGCGAATGAGCAGTTCTTC. Protein product: CSIISPLGGANEQFF. V and J are TRBV5-5 and TRBJ2-1; D might be TRBD2 (6 bases). Germline-derived CDR1 and CDR2 are SGHKS and YYEKEE (reference sequence). CDR3 size: 15 residues.